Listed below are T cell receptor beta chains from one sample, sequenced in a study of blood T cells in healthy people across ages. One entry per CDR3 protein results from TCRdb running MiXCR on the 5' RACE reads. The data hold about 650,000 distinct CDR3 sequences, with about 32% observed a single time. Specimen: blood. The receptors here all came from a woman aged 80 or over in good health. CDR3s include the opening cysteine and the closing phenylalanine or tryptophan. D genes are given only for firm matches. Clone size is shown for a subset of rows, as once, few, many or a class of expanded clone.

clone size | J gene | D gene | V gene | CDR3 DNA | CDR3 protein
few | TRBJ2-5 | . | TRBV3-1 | TGTGCCAGCAGCCAGGCTGACGGGGCCCAAGAGACCCAGTACTTC | CASSQADGAQETQYF
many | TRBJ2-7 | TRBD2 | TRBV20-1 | TGCAGTTGGTTAGCGGGGACCTACGAGCAGTACTTC | CSWLAGTYEQYF
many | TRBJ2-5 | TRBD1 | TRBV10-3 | TGTGCCATCAGTGAGTCCGACAGGGGCATTGAGACCCAGTACTTC | CAISESDRGIETQYF
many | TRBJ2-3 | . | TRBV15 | TGTGCCACCAGCAGTGGTGGGTATTCAGATACGCAGTATTTT | CATSSGGYSDTQYF
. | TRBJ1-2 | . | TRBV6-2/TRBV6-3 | TGTGCCAGCACCTACCGACAGGTTGTGAGGCGTGGTTATGGCTACACCTTC | CASTYRQVVRRGYGYTF
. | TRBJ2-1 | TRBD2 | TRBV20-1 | TGCAGTGCTAGTCATACCGGGACTAGCGGGAGGGGTGAGCAGTTCTTC | CSASHTGTSGRGEQFF
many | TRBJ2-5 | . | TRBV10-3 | TGTGCCATCAGTGAGTCCACACGAGCCTCTCAGTACTTC | CAISESTRASQYF
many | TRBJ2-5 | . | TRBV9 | TGTGCCAGCAGCGTATCGGGGCAAGAGACCCAGTACTTC | CASSVSGQETQYF
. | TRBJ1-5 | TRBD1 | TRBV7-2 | TGTGCCAGCAGCTCCCAGGGGGGGACGAATCAGCCCCAGCATTTT | CASSSQGGTNQPQHF
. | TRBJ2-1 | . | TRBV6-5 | TGTGCCAGCAGTTACCGGGGCGGAGAGACCCAGTTCTTC | CASSYRGGETQFF
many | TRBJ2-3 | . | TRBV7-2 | TGTGCCAGCAGCTGGGGCCCCTCAATAGATACGCAGTATTTT | CASSWGPSIDTQYF
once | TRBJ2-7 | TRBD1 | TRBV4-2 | TGTGCCAGCAGCCAACCTGGACAGGGGGCATCCTACGAGCAGTACTTC | CASSQPGQGASYEQYF
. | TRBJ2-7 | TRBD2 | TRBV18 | TGTGCCAGCTCACCAAGTCTAGCGGGAGTTTCCGAGCAGTACTTC | CASSPSLAGVSEQYF
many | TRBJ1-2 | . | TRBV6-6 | TGTGCCAGCAGTTACGAAGGTCTTGGCTACACCTTC | CASSYEGLGYTF
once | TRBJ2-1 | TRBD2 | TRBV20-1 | TGCAGCGCCAGTACCGGGACTAGCGGGGCGGAGCAGTTCTTC | CSASTGTSGAEQFF
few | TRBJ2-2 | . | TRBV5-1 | TGCGCCAGCAGCTTGGTGATAGCGCACACCGGGGAGCTGTTTTTT | CASSLVIAHTGELFF